These 24 T cell receptor beta chains originate from one sample sequenced in a study of shared T cell receptors in the human thymus. The protocol was immunoSEQ multiplex PCR, while the TCRdb copy is restricted to in-frame clones and leaves out a portion. Of 540,000 or so clones listed, about 80% are singletons. A further study also used this sample, focusing on human thymus T cells.

Sequencing was performed on thymocytes. The receptors shown here come from a boy less than two years old with a congenital heart defect.

The chain uses TRBV5-1 and TRBJ2-7; D is perhaps TRBD1 (6 bases). Germline CDR1 is SGHRS and CDR2 is YFSETQ. The CDR3 loop spans 19 amino acids. With 4 bases removed from V and 0 bases from J, the gap between germline ends came to 26 bases. As DNA, the CDR3 is TGCGCCAGCAGCCAGATAGTTCGGACAGCAACCTCCCGCTCCTACGAGCAGTACTTC. Translation: CASSQIVRTATSRSYEQYF.

The chain has TRBV25-1 and TRBJ2-5; 14 bases fit TRBD2. The CDR3 loop spans 15 amino acids. The ends lost 7 bases at V and 1 base at J; junction bases unmatched: 2. The germline gives CDR1 MGHDK, CDR2 SYGVNS. CDR3 amino acids: CASIGTSGGQETQYF. The CDR3 nucleotides read TGTGCCAGCATAGGGACTAGCGGGGGCCAAGAGACCCAGTACTTC.

The rearrangement joins TRBV5-1 to TRBJ2-5, with D tentatively TRBD2 (5 bases). Trimming shortened V by 6 bases and J by 1 base, and 16 bases separated the two germline ends. This CDR3 spans 15 amino acids. CDR1 and CDR2 (germline): SGHRS, YFSETQ. This CDR3 reads CASNHRAGPQETQYF. The CDR3 bases are TGCGCCAGCAACCACCGGGCGGGCCCCCAAGAGACCCAGTACTTC.

This sequence joins TRBV10-3 and TRBJ2-1; 9 bases match TRBD2. This CDR3 comprises 13 residues. Germline CDR1 is ENHRY and CDR2 is SYGVKD. Trimming took 5 bases from V and 9 from J; bases not matched to a gene: 5. The DNA of the CDR3 is TGTGCCATCAGTTCAATAGCGGGAGTTGAGCAGTTCTTC. Amino acids: CAISSIAGVEQFF.

This clone was counted a single time. This chain uses TRBV21-1 with TRBJ2-2; the table names TRBD1, a call not compared with the DNA. TRBV21-1 has pseudogene status. This CDR3 region has 16 residues. The CDR3 sequence is CASSKGSSPNTGELFF. The CDR3 DNA is TGTGCCAGCAGCAAGGGCTCGAGCCCCAACACCGGGGAGCTGTTTTTT.

This clone was observed a handful of times. The chain combines TRBV2 with TRBJ2-7, with 9 bases lining up with TRBD2. Looked up from germline, CDR1 is SNHLY and CDR2 is FYNNEI. The J segment lost 5 bases and the V segment lost 11 bases, leaving 22 bases of the junction unmatched. This CDR3 contains 17 residues. The CDR3 reads CAPTDPLPGTSYDEQYF. For the CDR3, the DNA is TGTGCCCCGACAGACCCCCTCCCCGGGACTAGCTATGACGAGCAGTACTTC.

The J gene is TRBJ2-7, the V gene TRBV30; D might be TRBD2 (6 bases). CDR1 GTSNPN and CDR2 SVGIG come from the germline V gene (reference sequence). V gave up 1 base and J gave up 0 bases, with 10 bases separating them. The CDR3 has 14 residues. The CDR3: CAWSEPSVSYEQYF. CDR3 nucleotides: TGTGCCTGGAGTGAGCCTAGCGTCTCCTACGAGCAGTACTTC.

This rearrangement joins TRBV9 to TRBJ2-2; 8 bases agree with TRBD1. The trim removed 0 bases at V and 5 bases at J, leaving 6 bases unmatched. CDR3 length: 16 amino acids. CDR1 is SGDLS, CDR2 YYNGEE, per germline. The CDR3 region is CASSVERQGQTGELFF. The CDR3 nucleotides read TGTGCCAGCAGCGTAGAGCGACAGGGGCAAACCGGGGAGCTGTTTTTT.

CDR3 DNA: TGTGCCAGCAGCCACCTGATACCGGGACAGGCCTCCTACGAGCAGTACTTC. Encoded protein: CASSHLIPGQASYEQYF. The rearrangement uses TRBV14 and TRBJ2-7; 8 bases map to TRBD1. V lost 3 bases to trimming and J lost 0 bases; unmatched junction nucleotides: 10. This CDR3 spans 17 amino acids. Germline V gene sequence: CDR1 SGHDN, CDR2 FVKESK.

J is TRBJ2-7 and V is TRBV15, with 10 bases fitting TRBD2. There are 17 residues in the CDR3. Trimming removed 0 bases from V and 3 bases from J; junction bases left unmatched: 8. Germline V CDR1 and CDR2: LNHNV, YYDKDF (reference sequence). CDR3 protein: CATSRDSPSGSFYEQYF. CDR3 nucleotides: TGTGCCACCAGCAGAGATAGCCCTAGCGGGAGCTTCTACGAGCAGTACTTC.

CDR3 bases: TGTGCCAGCAGTGACCACAGGGAGACGGTGTACGAGCAGTACTTC. This sequence encodes CASSDHRETVYEQYF. The gene calls are TRBV6-1 and TRBJ2-7, with D maybe TRBD1 (6 bases). CDR3 length equals 15 residues. The V gene lost 3 bases and the J gene lost 4 bases, with 16 bases spanning the gap. Germline V gene data show CDR1 as MNHNS and CDR2 as SASEGT.

This chain connects TRBV4-3 to TRBJ1-1; the D gene is possibly TRBD1 (6 bases). There are 18 residues in the CDR3. V was trimmed by 0 bases and J by 2 bases, leaving 19 bases between them. The germline V gene has CDR1 LGHNA and CDR2 YSLEER. The CDR3 loop reads CASSQEGAGVTSNTEAFF. The CDR3 coding sequence is TGCGCCAGCAGCCAAGAGGGGGCAGGAGTTACTTCCAACACTGAAGCTTTCTTT.

This rearrangement joins TRBV7-2 to TRBJ2-7; D might be TRBD1 (5 bases). Germline loops: CDR1 SGHTA, CDR2 FQGNSA. The CDR3 spans 14 residues. Between the trimmed V and J ends, which lost 4 bases and 6 bases, there was a span of 16 bases. Here the CDR3 DNA reads TGTGCCAGCAGCTCCAGGGTTTGGTCCGCCGAGCAGTACTTC. Amino acids: CASSSRVWSAEQYF. The variable domain in full, with the rest retrieved from reference TRBV7-2 and TRBJ2-7, is GAGVSQSPSNKVTEKGKDVELRCDPISGHTALYWYRQSLGQGLEFLIYFQGNSAPDKSGLPSDRFSAERTGGSVSTLTIQRTQQEDSAVYLCASSSRVWSAEQYFGPGTRLTVT.

V and J are TRBV12-5 and TRBJ2-5; 8 nucleotides agree with TRBD1. V was clipped by 5 bases and J by 2 bases; unmatched bases: 4. Germline V lookup: CDR1 LGHNT, CDR2 FRNRAP. The CDR3 spans 14 residues. CDR3 nucleotide sequence: TGTGCTAGTGGTCCCGGACAGGGACAAGAGACCCAGTACTTC. As protein: CASGPGQGQETQYF.

The V gene is TRBV2, the J gene TRBJ2-1; 9 positions match TRBD2. After removal of 3 bases from V and 6 bases from J, the junction contained 6 bases not matched to a gene. The CDR3 has 15 residues. Germline V gene lookup returns CDR1 SNHLY and CDR2 FYNNEI. The chain's CDR3 is CASSEASGICNEQFF. CDR3 nucleotides: TGTGCCAGCAGTGAGGCTAGCGGGATCTGCAATGAGCAGTTCTTC. Combining the CDR3 with reference TRBV2 and TRBJ2-1 gives the whole variable domain EPEVTQTPSHQVTQMGQEVILRCVPISNHLYFYWYRQILGQKVEFLVSFYNNEISEKSEIFDDQFSVERPDGSNFTLKIRSTKLEDSAMYFCASSEASGICNEQFFGPGTRLTVL.

This clone was found a few times. The chain employs TRBV20-1 and TRBJ2-7; no reliable D call. V was pared by 6 bases and J by 6 bases, with 12 bases between. The CDR3 contains 11 residues. The germline V gene encodes CDR1 DFQATT and CDR2 SNEGSKA (reference sequence). CDR3 sequence reads: CSAPVGGEQYF. CDR3 nucleotides: TGCAGTGCCCCCGTCGGCGGCGAGCAGTACTTC.

This clone was seen only a few times. V and J are TRBV28 and TRBJ2-1, with a possible D match to TRBD2 (5 bases). This CDR3 is built from 17 residues. Germline CDR1 is MDHEN and CDR2 is SYDVKM. Trimming took off 6 bases at V and 5 bases at J, with 23 bases between the two ends. CDR3 residues: CASRSPPAGLKDNEQFF. As DNA, the CDR3 is TGTGCCAGCAGATCCCCCCCCGCGGGTTTGAAGGACAATGAGCAGTTCTTC.

The chain links TRBV12-5 to TRBJ1-1; D possibly corresponds to TRBD1 (6 bases). This CDR3 contains 12 residues. The germline V and J ends were trimmed by 3 bases and 5 bases, with 7 bases remaining between them. The germline gives CDR1 LGHNT, CDR2 FRNRAP. CDR3 sequence: CASGLQGTEAFF. In nucleotides, the CDR3 is TGTGCTAGTGGTTTACAGGGAACTGAAGCTTTCTTT. Full variable domain (remainder filled in from reference TRBV12-5 and TRBJ1-1): DARVTQTPRHKVTEMGQEVTMRCQPILGHNTVFWYRQTMMQGLELLAYFRNRAPLDDSGMPKDRFSAEMPDATLATLKIQPSEPRDSAVYFCASGLQGTEAFFGQGTRLTVV.

The chain carries TRBV4-1 and TRBJ2-7; 9 bases fit TRBD2. In germline, CDR1 is MGHRA, CDR2 YSYEKL. The CDR3 consists of 16 residues. V shed 2 bases, J shed 0 bases, and the junction held 5 bases outside the gene matches. CDR3 protein: CASSQRQTSGSYEQYF. CDR3 in DNA: TGCGCCAGCAGCCAACGCCAGACTAGCGGCTCCTACGAGCAGTACTTC.

In regard to this clone: The sample carries other DNA sequences with the same CDR3. This chain uses TRBV7-2 with TRBJ2-5, with 7 bases aligning to TRBD2. V lost 0 bases to trimming and J lost 5 bases; unmatched junction nucleotides: 0. The CDR3 totals 13 residues. The germline CDR1 and CDR2 sequences are SGHTA and FQGNSA. CDR3 nucleotide sequence: TGTGCCAGCAGCTTAGCGGGAGGGGAGACCCAGTACTTC. Translating gives CASSLAGGETQYF.

The chain joins TRBV5-8 to TRBJ2-7; TRBD1 matches at 9 bases. Looked up from germline, CDR1 is SGHTS and CDR2 is YDEGEE. This CDR3 spans 14 amino acids. The ends lost 6 bases at V and 6 bases at J; junction bases unmatched: 10. The CDR3 is CASTPGGQGSEQYF. CDR3 coding DNA: TGTGCCAGCACCCCGGGGGGACAGGGTTCCGAGCAGTACTTC.

The V and J genes are TRBV5-5 and TRBJ2-7, with 14 bases lining up with TRBD2. This CDR3 is built from 17 residues. V shed 3 bases and J 6 bases; nucleotides not matched to a gene: 11. The V gene's germline CDR1 is SGHKS and CDR2 YYEKEE (reference sequence). The CDR3 DNA follows: TGTGCCAGCAGCTGGGGGGCCCAGGGACTAGCGGGAGTCGAGCAGTACTTC. It yields the protein CASSWGAQGLAGVEQYF.

The DNA of the CDR3 is TGTGCCAGCAGCCCAGTGGTTGCCGGGCCGGGGACAGATACGCAGTATTTT. Its protein product is CASSPVVAGPGTDTQYF. J is TRBJ2-3 and V is TRBV27; D perhaps matches TRBD2 (5 bases). V gave up 6 bases and J gave up 3 bases, with 22 bases separating them. This CDR3 has 17 amino acids. The germline gives CDR1 MNHEY, CDR2 SMNVEV (reference sequence).

The chain recombines TRBV6-1 with TRBJ1-5, with D uncertain. Germline V gene sequence: CDR1 MNHNS, CDR2 SASEGT. This CDR3 comprises 15 residues. V shed 2 bases and J shed 0 bases, with 8 bases lying between them. The CDR3 DNA reads as TGTGCCAGCAGTGAAACCAGGAATAGCAATCAGCCCCAGCATTTT. This codes for CASSETRNSNQPQHF.